The clone carrying this T cell receptor beta chain has at least ten counts. Its antigen is currently unknown. Arm-PCR of CDR3 regions and iRepertoire HTBI primers were used to build TCR beta libraries. TCRdb fed the multiplex PCR reads into MiXCR, producing one record per CDR3 protein. The table includes a few hundred thousand distinct CDR3 sequences, around a fifth detected once. The CDR3 spans 15 residues. CDR1 is SGHAT, CDR2 FQDESV, per germline (reference sequence). The germline V and J ends were trimmed by 2 bases and 6 bases, with 13 bases remaining between them. The data stem from a study of regulatory T cells in long-lasting Graves disease. Findings and caveats of the study: Newly diagnosed disease favored TRBV20-1 and TRBJ2-1 over persistent disease. Accuracy may have been reduced by the small sample size.

As to time point: persistent/refractory GD, antithyroid drugs over 5 years with positive TRAb. PBMCs provided the RNA from which the TCR library was made. The chain joins TRBV11-1 to TRBJ2-2; D is undetermined. The sequence was obtained from a female donor with Graves disease. Sample: peripheral blood mononuclear cells (PBMCs), taken when the disease was refractory, from a patient treated with antithyroid drugs. CDR3 loop: CASSLRDRAPGELFF. Written as DNA, the CDR3 is TGTGCCAGCAGCTTAAGGGATAGGGCTCCCGGGGAGCTGTTTTTT.